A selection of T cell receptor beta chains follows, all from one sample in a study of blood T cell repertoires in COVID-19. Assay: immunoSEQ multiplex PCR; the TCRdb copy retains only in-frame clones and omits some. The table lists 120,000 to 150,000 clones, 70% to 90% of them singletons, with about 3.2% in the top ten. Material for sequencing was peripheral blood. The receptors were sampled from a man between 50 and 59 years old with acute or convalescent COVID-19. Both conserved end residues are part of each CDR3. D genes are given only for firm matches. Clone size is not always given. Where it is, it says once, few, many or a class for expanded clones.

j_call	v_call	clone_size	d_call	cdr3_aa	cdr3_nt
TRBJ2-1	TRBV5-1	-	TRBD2	CASSAGLAGGPYNEQFF	TGCGCCAGCAGCGCCGGACTAGCGGGAGGCCCTTACAATGAGCAGTTCTTC
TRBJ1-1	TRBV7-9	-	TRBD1	CASSLRGRYRGNTEAFF	TGTGCCAGCAGCTTACGGGGGAGGTACAGGGGGAACACTGAAGCTTTCTTT
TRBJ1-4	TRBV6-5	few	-	CASSPGGAYEKLFF	TGTGCCAGCAGTCCGGGAGGGGCATATGAAAAACTGTTTTTT
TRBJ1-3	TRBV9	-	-	CASGRDGNTIYF	TGTGCCAGCGGCAGGGATGGAAACACCATATATTTT
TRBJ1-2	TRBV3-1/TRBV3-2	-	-	CASSQEHTDQYGYTF	TGTGCCAGCAGCCAAGAACATACAGATCAATATGGCTACACCTTC
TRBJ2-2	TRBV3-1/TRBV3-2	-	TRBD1	CASSQARQGGELFF	TGTGCCAGCAGCCAAGCCAGACAGGGCGGGGAGCTGTTTTTT
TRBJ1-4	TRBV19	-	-	CASSRDRPGGKLFF	TGTGCCAGTAGTAGAGACCGACCGGGGGGAAAACTGTTTTTT
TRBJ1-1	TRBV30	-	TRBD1	CAWKKGANTEAFF	TGTGCCTGGAAAAAGGGGGCGAACACTGAAGCTTTCTTT
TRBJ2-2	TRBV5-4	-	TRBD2	CASSVALAGVGGELFF	TGTGCCAGCAGCGTGGCCCTAGCGGGAGTAGGCGGGGAGCTGTTTTTT
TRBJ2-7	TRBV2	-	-	CASSEAWGGDEQYF	TGTGCCAGCAGTGAAGCTTGGGGGGGCGACGAGCAGTACTTC
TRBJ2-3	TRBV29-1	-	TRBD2	CSVDGLAGGKGTDTQYF	TGCAGCGTTGACGGCCTAGCGGGGGGGAAGGGCACAGATACGCAGTATTTT
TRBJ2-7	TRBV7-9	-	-	CASSPGTGFTYEQYF	TGTGCCAGCAGCCCTGGCACCGGGTTTACCTACGAGCAGTACTTC
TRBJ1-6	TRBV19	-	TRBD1	CASSSGQVNSPLHF	TGTGCCAGTAGCTCGGGACAGGTTAATTCACCCCTCCACTTT
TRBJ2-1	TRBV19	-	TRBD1	CASSITGTGNNNEQFF	TGTGCCAGTAGTATCACCGGGACAGGGAACAACAATGAGCAGTTCTTC
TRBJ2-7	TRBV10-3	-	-	CAISLADSYEQYF	TGTGCCATCAGTTTAGCGGATTCCTACGAGCAGTACTTC
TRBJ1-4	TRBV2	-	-	CASSEGRIDEKLFF	TGTGCCAGCAGTGAAGGGCGGATTGATGAAAAACTGTTTTTT
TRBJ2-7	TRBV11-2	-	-	CASSRSYGAYEQYF	TGTGCCAGCAGCCGAAGTTACGGAGCCTACGAGCAGTACTTC
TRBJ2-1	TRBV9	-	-	CASSVGLAHPGNEQFF	TGTGCCAGCAGCGTAGGGCTAGCGCACCCTGGCAATGAGCAGTTCTTC
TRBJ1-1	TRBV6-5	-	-	CASSPLTGNTEAFF	TGTGCCAGCAGCCCCCTGACAGGGAACACTGAAGCTTTCTTT
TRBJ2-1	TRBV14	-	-	CASKFAGNEQFF	TGTGCCAGCAAATTTGCGGGAAATGAGCAGTTCTTC
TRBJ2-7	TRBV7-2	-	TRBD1	CASSLIAGGGYEQYF	TGTGCCAGCAGCTTAATTGCAGGGGGCGGCTACGAGCAGTACTTC
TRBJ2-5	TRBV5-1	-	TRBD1	CASSSGQQETQYF	TGCGCCAGCAGCTCGGGACAGCAAGAGACCCAGTACTTC
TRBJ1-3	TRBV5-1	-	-	CASSLAPGSGNTIYF	TGCGCCAGCAGCTTGGCCCCAGGCTCTGGAAACACCATATATTTT
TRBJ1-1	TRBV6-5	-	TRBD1	CASSYAPVDRDGEAFF	TGTGCCAGCAGTTACGCCCCTGTTGACAGGGACGGTGAAGCTTTCTTT
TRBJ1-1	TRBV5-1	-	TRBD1	CASSSNGQVNTEAFF	TGCGCCAGCAGCTCCAATGGACAGGTGAACACTGAAGCTTTCTTT
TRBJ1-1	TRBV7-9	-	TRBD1	CASSWTGNTEAFF	TGTGCCAGCAGCTGGACAGGGAACACTGAAGCTTTCTTT
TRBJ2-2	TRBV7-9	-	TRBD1	CASSPTTGVNTGELFF	TGTGCCAGCAGCCCCACGACAGGGGTGAACACCGGGGAGCTGTTTTTT
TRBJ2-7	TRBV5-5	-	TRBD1	CASRVDRGRDEQYF	TGTGCCAGCAGAGTGGACAGGGGGCGGGACGAGCAGTACTTC
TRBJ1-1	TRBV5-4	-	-	CASSWIPGHGDTEAFF	TGTGCCAGCAGCTGGATACCGGGACATGGGGACACTGAAGCTTTCTTT
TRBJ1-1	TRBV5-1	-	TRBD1	CASSWREDRAAEAFF	TGCGCCAGCAGCTGGAGGGAAGACAGGGCTGCTGAAGCTTTCTTT
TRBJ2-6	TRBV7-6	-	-	CASSPRLSGANVLTF	TGTGCCAGCAGCCCGAGATTGTCTGGGGCCAACGTCCTGACTTTC
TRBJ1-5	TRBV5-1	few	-	CASSLAGYGNQPQHF	TGCGCCAGCAGCTTGGCGGGTTATGGCAATCAGCCCCAGCATTTT
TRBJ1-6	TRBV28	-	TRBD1	CASRPTGGIGYSPLHF	TGTGCCAGCAGGCCGACAGGGGGCATTGGGTATTCACCCCTCCACTTT
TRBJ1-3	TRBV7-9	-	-	CASSSQSGFAGNTIYF	TGTGCCAGCAGCTCGCAATCGGGGTTCGCTGGAAACACCATATATTTT
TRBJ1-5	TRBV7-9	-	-	CASSSRGDANNQPQHF	TGTGCCAGCAGCTCCCGGGGGGACGCTAACAATCAGCCCCAGCATTTT
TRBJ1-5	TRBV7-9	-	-	CASSPMGYQPQHF	TGTGCCAGCAGCCCGATGGGCTATCAGCCCCAGCATTTT
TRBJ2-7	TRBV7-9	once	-	CASSLESSYEQYF	TGTGCCAGCAGCTTAGAATCATCCTACGAGCAGTACTTC
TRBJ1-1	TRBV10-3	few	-	CAIATRGIGTEAFF	TGTGCCATTGCGACTCGGGGAATTGGGACTGAAGCTTTCTTT
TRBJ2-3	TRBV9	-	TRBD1	CASSVEGQGTDTQYF	TGTGCCAGCAGCGTAGAAGGACAGGGCACAGATACGCAGTATTTT
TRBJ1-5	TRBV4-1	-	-	CASSQGYQINNQPQHF	TGCGCCAGCAGCCAAGGGTACCAGATAAACAATCAGCCCCAGCATTTT
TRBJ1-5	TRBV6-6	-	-	CASRNIQGNQPQHF	TGTGCCAGCAGAAACATACAGGGCAATCAGCCCCAGCATTTT
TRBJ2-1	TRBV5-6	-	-	CASSLGSGIDEQFF	TGTGCCAGCAGCTTGGGGTCCGGGATCGATGAGCAGTTCTTC
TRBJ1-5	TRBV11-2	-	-	CASSLYQGEQPQHF	TGTGCCAGCAGCTTATATCAGGGCGAACAGCCCCAGCATTTT
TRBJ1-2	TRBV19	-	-	CASSIETENYGYTF	TGTGCCAGTAGTATTGAGACTGAAAACTATGGCTACACCTTC
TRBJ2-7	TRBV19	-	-	CASSPGHPSSYEQYF	TGTGCCAGTAGCCCCGGACATCCTAGCTCCTACGAGCAGTACTTC
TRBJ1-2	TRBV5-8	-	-	CASTQGGYGYTF	TGTGCCAGCACACAGGGCGGCTATGGCTACACCTTC
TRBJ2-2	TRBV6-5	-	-	CASRYRLPLPGELFF	TGTGCCAGCAGATACCGACTACCTCTTCCCGGGGAGCTGTTTTTT
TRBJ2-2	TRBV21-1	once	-	CASSWGGRGPTGELFF	TGTGCCAGCAGCTGGGGGGGCAGGGGGCCCACCGGGGAGCTGTTTTTT
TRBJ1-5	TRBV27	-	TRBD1	CASRPTGRNQPQHF	TGTGCCAGCAGACCGACAGGGAGGAATCAGCCCCAGCATTTT
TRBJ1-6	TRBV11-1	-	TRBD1	CASSPGTGGSPLHF	TGTGCCAGCAGCCCGGGGACAGGGGGTTCACCCCTCCACTTT
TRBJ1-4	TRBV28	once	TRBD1	CASRTGNFDEKLFF	TGTGCCAGCAGGACAGGGAATTTTGATGAAAAACTGTTTTTT
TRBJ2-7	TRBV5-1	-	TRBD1	CASSPDRGDYEQYF	TGCGCCAGCAGCCCGGACAGGGGGGACTACGAGCAGTACTTC
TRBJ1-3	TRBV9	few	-	CASSLSSGSGNTIYF	TGTGCCAGCAGCCTTTCATCGGGATCTGGAAACACCATATATTTT
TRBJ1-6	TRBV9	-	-	CASSVAEYNSPLHF	TGTGCCAGCAGCGTGGCGGAATATAATTCACCCCTCCACTTT
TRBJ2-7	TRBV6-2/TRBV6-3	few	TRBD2	CASSSGRSPEQYF	TGTGCCAGCAGCAGCGGGAGGTCGCCCGAGCAGTACTTC